This entry lists 32 T cell receptor beta chains sequenced from one sample in a study of T cells after yellow fever vaccination. MiXCR, run by TCRdb on the 5' RACE reads, gives a single entry per CDR3 protein. The sample carries a few hundred thousand distinct CDR3 sequences, under 9% recorded once. Sequencing was performed on CD4+ T cells sorted from PBMCs, taken 5 days after the yellow fever booster vaccination. These receptors all stem from a young man who received the YFV17D yellow fever vaccine.

This chain joins TRBV12-3 or TRBV12-4 and TRBJ1-5; tentative D call: TRBD1 (5 bases). The CDR3 spans 15 residues. Trimming removed 0 bases from V and 6 bases from J, with 12 bases in between. CDR3 nucleotides: TGTGCCAGCAGTTTAGCTCCCAGGGTTAGTCAGCCCCAGCATTTT. Translation gives CASSLAPRVSQPQHF.

A few counts support this clonotype. The chain links TRBV6-6 to TRBJ2-1, with TRBD1 identical over 8 bases. The CDR3 is 16 residues long. In germline, CDR1 is MNHNY, CDR2 SVGAGI (reference sequence). V was clipped by 2 bases and J by 8 bases; unmatched bases: 11. The CDR3 is CASSYQGAPIGDEQFF. CDR3 DNA: TGTGCCAGCAGTTACCAGGGGGCCCCAATCGGCGATGAGCAGTTCTTC.

This clonotype turned up a few times. The rearrangement uses TRBV20-1 and TRBJ2-5; D is perhaps TRBD2 (6 bases). CDR1 and CDR2 from the germline V gene are DFQATT and SNEGSKA (reference sequence). V was pared by 5 bases and J by 4 bases, with 20 bases between. This CDR3 region has 15 residues. The CDR3 nucleotides read TGCAGTGCTGATCCCGTGGGCGGGGTAGGAGAGACCCAGTACTTC. Its translation is CSADPVGGVGETQYF.

The chain recombines TRBV5-1 with TRBJ1-2, with D possibly being TRBD1 (6 bases). This CDR3 contains 15 residues. V was shortened by 3 bases and J by 13 bases, with 25 bases between the two germline ends. Germline V gives CDR1 SGHRS, CDR2 YFSETQ. Here the CDR3 DNA reads TGCGCCAGCAGCTCGGGGACAAATGAGGGAGATCCACGCACCTTC. It specifies CASSSGTNEGDPRTF.

This clonotype turned up a few times. The chain uses TRBV20-1 and TRBJ1-4, with TRBD1 matching over 8 bases. The germline CDR1 and CDR2 sequences are DFQATT and SNEGSKA (reference sequence). This CDR3 comprises 14 residues. The trim removed 2 bases at V and 3 bases at J, leaving 2 bases unmatched. This chain's CDR3 is CSARQGAANEKLFF. The DNA of the CDR3 is TGCAGTGCTAGACAGGGGGCTGCTAATGAAAAACTGTTTTTT.

The table lists this clonotype with a few counts. V is TRBV12-3 or TRBV12-4 and J is TRBJ2-1; the D gene is possibly TRBD2 (5 bases). This CDR3 has 13 residues. Trimming left V 8 bases short and J 9 bases short, with 17 bases between. DNA for the CDR3: TGTGCCAGCCGGCAGTTTTTGGGGAGTGAGCAGTTCTTC. The encoded protein is CASRQFLGSEQFF.

In its sample, this clonotype was seen many times. The chain links TRBV7-3 to TRBJ1-1, with D perhaps matching TRBD1 (5 bases). V was trimmed by 4 bases and J by 1 base, leaving 7 bases between them. CDR3 length: 13 residues. Germline CDR1 reads SGHTA; CDR2 reads FQGTGA. In DNA form, the CDR3 reads TGTGCCAGCAGCTCAGACAGGAACACTGAAGCTTTCTTT. Translated: CASSSDRNTEAFF.

The rearrangement links TRBV11-2 to TRBJ1-2; D is unclear. There are 14 residues in the CDR3. V was pared by 0 bases and J by 4 bases, with 9 bases between. The V gene's germline CDR1 is SGHAT and CDR2 FQNNGV. CDR3 protein: CASSLEGTPYGYTF. The CDR3 DNA reads TGTGCCAGCAGCTTAGAGGGCACCCCCTATGGCTACACCTTC.

This clonotype was counted a few times. This chain connects TRBV28 to TRBJ1-1, with unresolved D. The germline CDR1 and CDR2 sequences are MDHEN and SYDVKM. The ends were cut back, 4 bases at V and 4 bases at J, with 7 bases in the middle. This CDR3 is built from 12 residues. The CDR3 DNA is TGTGCCAGCAGTTCGGGGAGCACTGAAGCTTTCTTT. Its protein is CASSSGSTEAFF.

The chain has TRBV20-1 and TRBJ2-4; D is possibly TRBD2 (5 bases). The germline V gene encodes CDR1 DFQATT and CDR2 SNEGSKA (reference sequence). The CDR3 is made up of 13 amino acids. V was shortened by 6 bases and J by 3 bases, with 12 bases between the two germline ends. In DNA form, the CDR3 reads TGCAGTGCCGAGGGCGAGGTCAAAAACATTCAGTACTTC. Its translation is CSAEGEVKNIQYF.

The rearrangement uses TRBV9 and TRBJ2-3, with D perhaps TRBD1 or TRBD2 (6 bases each). This CDR3 comprises 14 residues. V was cut by 2 bases and J by 10 bases, with 17 bases left in between. Germline V CDR1 and CDR2: SGDLS, YYNGEE. The CDR3 DNA follows: TGTGCCAGCAGCGTGGGGGGCCAAGGGGGACCGCAGTATTTT. Encoded protein: CASSVGGQGGPQYF.

V is TRBV7-8 and J is TRBJ2-3; D not certain. This CDR3 region has 14 residues. Trimming pared 4 bases from V and 6 bases from J, leaving 14 bases between. CDR1 and CDR2 (germline): SGHVS, FQNEAQ. CDR3: CASSSTSPRDTQYF. The CDR3 DNA reads TGTGCCAGCAGCTCTACCAGCCCCAGGGATACGCAGTATTTT.

This clonotype was seen more than once but under ten times. This chain links TRBV12-3 or TRBV12-4 with TRBJ1-6, with D perhaps matching TRBD1 (5 bases). V was trimmed by 5 bases and J by 9 bases, leaving 8 bases between them. The length of the CDR3 is 12 residues. The CDR3 here is CASSVTGSPLHF. Written as DNA, the CDR3 is TGTGCCAGCAGTGTTACAGGTTCACCCCTCCACTTT.

V usage is TRBV29-1 and J usage is TRBJ1-4, with 7 bases aligning to TRBD1. Trimming at V came to 5 bases and at J to 8 bases, leaving 8 bases not matched to a gene. The CDR3 sequence is 13 residues long. Germline-derived CDR1 and CDR2 are SQVTM and ANQGSEA. CDR3: CSVCEGAHEKLFF. CDR3 coding DNA: TGCAGCGTTTGCGAGGGGGCCCACGAAAAACTGTTTTTT.

This clonotype has at least ten counts. The chain joins TRBV27 to TRBJ2-4; D is possibly TRBD1 or TRBD2 (6 bases each). The V and J ends lost 3 bases and 0 bases respectively, with 9 bases between them. The CDR3 runs to 15 residues. The germline V gene has CDR1 MNHEY and CDR2 SMNVEV (reference sequence). CDR3 amino acids: CASSFGGLAKNIQYF. CDR3 DNA sequence: TGTGCCAGCAGTTTTGGGGGGCTAGCCAAAAACATTCAGTACTTC.

The chain employs TRBV6-5 and TRBJ1-1; D not certain. Germline loops: CDR1 MNHEY, CDR2 SVGAGI. The CDR3 contains 14 residues. V gave up 2 bases and J gave up 4 bases, with 11 bases separating them. The CDR3 coding sequence is TGTGCCAGCAGTTACGCAAACTCGGGCACTGAAGCTTTCTTT. This translates into CASSYANSGTEAFF.

This chain connects TRBV5-4 to TRBJ2-5; 13 bases are shared with TRBD2. The CDR3 contains 17 residues. The V and J ends lost 7 bases and 4 bases, in that order; junction bases with no gene match: 13. Germline-derived CDR1 and CDR2 are SGHNT and YYREEE (reference sequence). The CDR3 sequence is CASQNGLAGARGETQYF. The CDR3, as DNA: TGTGCCAGCCAAAACGGACTAGCGGGGGCCAGAGGAGAGACCCAGTACTTC.

Many counts were recorded for this clonotype. This sequence joins TRBV12-3 or TRBV12-4 and TRBJ2-1, with 13 bases identical to TRBD2. This CDR3 has 14 residues. V lost 8 bases and J lost 8; bases outside the gene matches: 6. The CDR3 bases are TGTGCCAGCGCACTAGCGGGGGGGCCCGATGAGCAGTTCTTC. Amino acid sequence: CASALAGGPDEQFF.

The chain joins TRBV5-1 to TRBJ1-5, with D perhaps matching TRBD1 (6 bases). The CDR3 has 15 residues. Germline V gives CDR1 SGHRS, CDR2 YFSETQ. Trimming pared 4 bases from V and 6 bases from J, leaving 17 bases between. CDR3 nucleotide sequence: TGCGCCAGCAGCCCAACAGGGTCGTCTAGTCAGCCCCAGCATTTT. Translating gives CASSPTGSSSQPQHF. The variable domain in full, completed from reference TRBV5-1 and TRBJ1-5, reads KAGVTQTPRYLIKTRGQQVTLSCSPISGHRSVSWYQQTPGQGLQFLFEYFSETQRNKGNFPGRFSGRQFSNSRSEMNVSTLELGDSALYLCASSPTGSSSQPQHFGDGTRLSIL.

Many counts were recorded for this clonotype. The V gene is TRBV5-1, the J gene TRBJ2-2, with 10 bases matching TRBD2. This CDR3 contains 15 residues. J lost 3 bases, V lost 4 bases, and 3 bases had no gene match. CDR1 SGHRS and CDR2 YFSETQ come from the germline V gene. CDR3 DNA: TGCGCCAGCAGCCCCGGGACTAGCGACACCGGGGAGCTGTTTTTT. Protein sequence: CASSPGTSDTGELFF. Full variable domain (outside the CDR3, taken from reference TRBV5-1 and TRBJ2-2): KAGVTQTPRYLIKTRGQQVTLSCSPISGHRSVSWYQQTPGQGLQFLFEYFSETQRNKGNFPGRFSGRQFSNSRSEMNVSTLELGDSALYLCASSPGTSDTGELFFGEGSRLTVL.

This clonotype was counted a few times. J is TRBJ2-7 and V is TRBV5-1, with D perhaps being TRBD1 or TRBD2 (5 bases each). This CDR3 spans 15 amino acids. Trimming took off 5 bases at V and 10 bases at J, with 25 bases between the two ends. Germline CDR1 reads SGHRS; CDR2 reads YFSETQ. CDR3 sequence reads: CASRDTGKLHLGQYV. The CDR3 DNA reads as TGCGCCAGCAGGGACACCGGGAAGCTACACTTGGGACAGTACGTC.

The chain links TRBV15 to TRBJ2-6, with 8 bases that match TRBD1. J was trimmed by 3 bases and V by 1 base; bases with no gene match: 5. The CDR3 spans 17 residues. Germline V gene lookup returns CDR1 LNHNV and CDR2 YYDKDF (reference sequence). Here the CDR3 DNA reads TGTGCCACCAGCAGAGGCAGGGGGCGTTTTGGGGCCAACGTCCTGACTTTC. Translation gives CATSRGRGRFGANVLTF.

The chain links TRBV25-1 to TRBJ1-2; D call uncertain. Germline V gives CDR1 MGHDK, CDR2 SYGVNS. The CDR3 has 15 amino acids. Trimming removed 2 bases from V and 0 bases from J, with 10 bases in between. The CDR3 nucleotides are TGTGCCAGCAGTGAACCGGGAGGGCCTAACTATGGCTACACCTTC. As protein: CASSEPGGPNYGYTF.

This clonotype has at least ten counts. The V call is TRBV10-3, the J call TRBJ2-1; TRBD2 matches 8 bases. CDR3 length: 15 amino acids. CDR1 is ENHRY, CDR2 SYGVKD, per germline. The J segment lost 8 bases and the V segment lost 8 bases, leaving 14 bases of the junction unmatched. The chain's CDR3 is CAIGGGRTSRYEQFF. The DNA of the CDR3 is TGTGCCATCGGGGGGGGACGGACTAGCAGGTATGAGCAGTTCTTC.

In this sample, this clonotype turned up many times. The CDR3 region is CASSPGGHYNEQFF. CDR3 nucleotide sequence: TGTGCCAGCAGCCCTGGCGGGCACTACAATGAGCAGTTCTTC. J is TRBJ2-1 and V is TRBV7-3; possible D gene TRBD2, 5 bases. The germline V gene has CDR1 SGHTA and CDR2 FQGTGA. V lost 5 bases and J 3 bases, leaving 11 bases between the germline ends. The CDR3 runs to 14 residues.

The J gene is TRBJ2-1, the V gene TRBV7-3, with 7 nucleotides matching TRBD2. Germline V gene sequence: CDR1 SGHTA, CDR2 FQGTGA. With 5 bases clipped from V and 9 bases from J, the junction kept 13 bases outside the gene matches. The CDR3 has 15 amino acids. CDR3: CASSIRDPRESEQFF. Written as DNA, the CDR3 is TGTGCCAGCAGCATCCGGGACCCGCGGGAGAGTGAGCAGTTCTTC.

This clonotype showed up just a few times. This CDR3 reads CASSPRHGGHGGYTF. CDR3 in DNA: TGTGCCAGCAGCCCCCGGCACGGGGGGCATGGTGGCTACACCTTC. The rearrangement joins TRBV9 to TRBJ1-2; perhaps TRBD1 as D (6 bases). This CDR3 is 15 amino acids long. V was clipped by 4 bases and J by 7 bases, with 20 bases between them. Germline V CDR1 and CDR2: SGDLS, YYNGEE.

This clonotype was counted at least ten times. The CDR3 DNA follows: TGCAGTGCTAGAGAGCCGGGGGGGGCCTACGAGCAGTACGTC. Amino acid sequence: CSAREPGGAYEQYV. V is TRBV20-1 and J is TRBJ2-7; 8 positions agree with TRBD2. This CDR3 is built from 14 residues. Per germline, CDR1 DFQATT and CDR2 SNEGSKA (reference sequence). The V gene end was trimmed by 0 bases and the J gene end by 2 bases; junction bases not matched to a gene: 3.

This clonotype was counted ten times or more. V usage is TRBV29-1 and J usage is TRBJ2-1; TRBD2 aligns across 14 bases. CDR1 is SQVTM and CDR2 is ANQGSEA in the germline V gene. The length of the CDR3 is 14 residues. J gave up 8 bases and V 7 bases, and 7 bases lay outside the gene matches. The CDR3: CSAGLAGGRDEQFF. DNA for the CDR3: TGCAGCGCAGGACTAGCGGGGGGTCGAGATGAGCAGTTCTTC.

The chain is built from TRBV29-1 and TRBJ2-1, with 9 bases fitting TRBD2. V trimming: 6 bases; J trimming: 2 bases; junction bases outside the gene matches: 5. The germline V gene encodes CDR1 SQVTM and CDR2 ANQGSEA. This CDR3 has 14 residues. The CDR3 loop reads CSVRRGGPYNEQFF. CDR3 coding DNA: TGCAGCGTCCGGCGGGGGGGCCCCTACAATGAGCAGTTCTTC.

This clonotype has just a few counts. J is TRBJ1-4 and V is TRBV5-1; the match to TRBD1 covers 9 bases. Germline CDR1 SGHRS, CDR2 YFSETQ. Trimming cost V 4 bases and J 8 bases; bases outside gene matches: 12. CDR3 length: 16 amino acids. The CDR3 is CASSHWDRARGEKLFF. The CDR3 DNA reads as TGCGCCAGCAGCCACTGGGACAGGGCCCGGGGGGAAAAACTGTTTTTT. The whole variable domain, remainder taken from reference TRBV5-1 and TRBJ1-4, is KAGVTQTPRYLIKTRGQQVTLSCSPISGHRSVSWYQQTPGQGLQFLFEYFSETQRNKGNFPGRFSGRQFSNSRSEMNVSTLELGDSALYLCASSHWDRARGEKLFFGSGTQLSVL.

This clonotype was picked up a small number of times. V and J are TRBV5-1 and TRBJ2-1, with D possibly matching TRBD2 (5 bases). Germline-derived CDR1 and CDR2 are SGHRS and YFSETQ. The CDR3 runs to 15 residues. V was pared by 2 bases and J by 6 bases, with 15 bases between. This CDR3 reads CASSFSSGGINEQFF. In DNA, the CDR3 is TGCGCCAGCAGCTTTTCGAGCGGTGGAATCAATGAGCAGTTCTTC.